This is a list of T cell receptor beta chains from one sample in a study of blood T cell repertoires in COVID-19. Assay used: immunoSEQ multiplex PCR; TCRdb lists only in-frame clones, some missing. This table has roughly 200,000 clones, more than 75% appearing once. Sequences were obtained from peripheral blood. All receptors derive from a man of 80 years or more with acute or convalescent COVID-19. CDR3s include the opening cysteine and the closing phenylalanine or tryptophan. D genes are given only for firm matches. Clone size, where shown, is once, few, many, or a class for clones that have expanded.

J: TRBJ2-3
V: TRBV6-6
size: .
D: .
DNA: TGTGCCAGCAGAGGAGGTACAGATACGCAGTATTTT
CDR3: CASRGGTDTQYF

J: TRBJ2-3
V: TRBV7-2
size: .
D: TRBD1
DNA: TGTGCCAGCAGCTCAGGACAGGGCACAGATACGCAGTATTTT
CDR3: CASSSGQGTDTQYF

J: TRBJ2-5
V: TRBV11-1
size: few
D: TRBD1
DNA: TGTGCCAGCAGCCCCGAAGGGACAGGGGAAGAGACCCAGTACTTC
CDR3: CASSPEGTGEETQYF

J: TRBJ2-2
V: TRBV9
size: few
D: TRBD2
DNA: TGTGCCAGCAGCGCCGGGACTAGCGTGGGGACCGGGGAGCTGTTTTTT
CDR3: CASSAGTSVGTGELFF

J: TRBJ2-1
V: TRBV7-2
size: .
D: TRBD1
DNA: TGTGCCAGCAGCCCCCGGGGACAGGGGTCCTACAATGAGCAGTTCTTC
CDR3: CASSPRGQGSYNEQFF

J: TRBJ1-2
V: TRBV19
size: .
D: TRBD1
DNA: TGTGCCAGTAGTATTTGGACAGGACCCAACTATGGCTACACCTTC
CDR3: CASSIWTGPNYGYTF

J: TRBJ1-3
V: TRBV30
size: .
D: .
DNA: TGTGCCTGGAGTTCAGGAATGGGAAACACCATATATTTT
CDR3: CAWSSGMGNTIYF

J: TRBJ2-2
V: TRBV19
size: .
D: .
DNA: TGTGCCAGTAGTTCGACACAGAACACCGGGGAGCTGTTTTTT
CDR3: CASSSTQNTGELFF

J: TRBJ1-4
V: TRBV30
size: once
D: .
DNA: TGTGCCTGGAGTGTAATAGACAGCCCTGAAAAACTGTTTTTT
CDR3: CAWSVIDSPEKLFF

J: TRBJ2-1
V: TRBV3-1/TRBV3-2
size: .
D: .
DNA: TGTGCCAGCAGCCTTCGACTTGAGCAGTTCTTC
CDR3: CASSLRLEQFF

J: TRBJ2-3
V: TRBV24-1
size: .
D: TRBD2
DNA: TGTGCCACCAGTGATCCGACTAGCGGGATTTCGGATACGCAGTATTTT
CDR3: CATSDPTSGISDTQYF

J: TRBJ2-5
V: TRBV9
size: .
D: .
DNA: TGTGCCAGCAGCGTCGGGGGAGCGCAAGAGACCCAGTACTTC
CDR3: CASSVGGAQETQYF

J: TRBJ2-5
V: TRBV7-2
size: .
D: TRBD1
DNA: TGTGCCAGCAGCTTAGGGCAGGGGGCGATAAATGGAGAGACCCAGTACTTC
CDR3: CASSLGQGAINGETQYF

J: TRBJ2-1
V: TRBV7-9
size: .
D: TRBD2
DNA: TGTGCCAGCAGCTTAGGAGCGGGAGAAAAAAATGAGCAGTTCTTC
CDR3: CASSLGAGEKNEQFF

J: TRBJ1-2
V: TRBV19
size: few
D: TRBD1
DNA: TGTGCCAGTACCTCGGACAGGGCTCGGTATGGCTACACCTTC
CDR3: CASTSDRARYGYTF

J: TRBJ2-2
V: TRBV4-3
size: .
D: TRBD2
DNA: TGCGCCAGCAGCCAAGATTGGGCGGGAGGGACCGGGGAGCTGTTTTTT
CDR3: CASSQDWAGGTGELFF

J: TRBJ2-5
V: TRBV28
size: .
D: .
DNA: TGTGCCAGCAGTTCGCCCGGAGGGGCAGAGACCCAGTACTTC
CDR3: CASSSPGGAETQYF

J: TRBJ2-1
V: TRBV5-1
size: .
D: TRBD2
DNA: TGCGCCAGCAGCCCCGGACAGATAGCGGGAAATGAGCAGTTCTTC
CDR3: CASSPGQIAGNEQFF

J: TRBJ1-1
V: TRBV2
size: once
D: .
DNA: TGTGCCAGCAGTTGGGGGGGAATGAACACTGAAGCTTTCTTT
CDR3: CASSWGGMNTEAFF

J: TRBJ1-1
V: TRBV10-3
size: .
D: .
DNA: TGTGCCATCAGTGAGTCGGGGGGGGCGCGAGCTTTCTTT
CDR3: CAISESGGARAFF

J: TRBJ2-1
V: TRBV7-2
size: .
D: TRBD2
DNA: TGTGCCAGCAGCGCCCAGACTAGCGGGAGGGGGGGCGGTGAGCAGTTCTTC
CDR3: CASSAQTSGRGGGEQFF

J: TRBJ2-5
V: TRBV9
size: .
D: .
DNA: TGTGCCAGCAGCGTAGCGGTACAAGAGACCCAGTACTTC
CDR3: CASSVAVQETQYF

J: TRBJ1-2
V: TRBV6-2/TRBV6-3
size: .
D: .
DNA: TGTGCCAGCAGTTACTCGACGGGAGCCTACTATGGCTACACCTTC
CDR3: CASSYSTGAYYGYTF

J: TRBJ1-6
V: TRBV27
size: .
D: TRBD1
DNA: TGTGCCAGCAGTTGGGGACAGGGGCGCTCACCCCTCCACTTT
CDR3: CASSWGQGRSPLHF

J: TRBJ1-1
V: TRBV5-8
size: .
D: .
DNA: TGTGCCAGCAGCTTCAGGACGGACATGAACACTGAAGCTTTCTTT
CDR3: CASSFRTDMNTEAFF

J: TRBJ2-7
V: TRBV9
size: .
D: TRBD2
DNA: TGTGCCAGCAGCGTAGGTGCTAGCGGAACCTACGAGCAGTACTTC
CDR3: CASSVGASGTYEQYF

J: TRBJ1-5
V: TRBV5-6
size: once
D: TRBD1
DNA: TGTGCCAGCAGCCGACAGGGGGCGAATAATCAGCCCCAGCATTTT
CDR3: CASSRQGANNQPQHF

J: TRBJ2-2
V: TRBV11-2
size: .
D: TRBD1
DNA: TGTGCCAGCAGCTTAGGGACAGGGGTTTTCGGGGAGCTGTTTTTT
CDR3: CASSLGTGVFGELFF

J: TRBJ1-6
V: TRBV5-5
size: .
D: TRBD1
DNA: TGTGCCAGCAGCAAGGGACAGGGGGGCGATTCACCCCTCCACTTT
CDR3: CASSKGQGGDSPLHF

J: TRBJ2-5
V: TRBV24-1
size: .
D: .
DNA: TGTGCCACCAGTGATTTGGGAGGGGGCCAACAGACCCAGTACTTC
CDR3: CATSDLGGGQQTQYF

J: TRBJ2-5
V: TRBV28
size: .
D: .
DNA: TGTGCCAGCAGGAACTACAGGGATCAAGAGACCCAGTACTTC
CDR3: CASRNYRDQETQYF

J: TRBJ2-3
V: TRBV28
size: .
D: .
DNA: TGTGCCAGCAGTCGACAGGATCGCACAGATACGCAGTATTTT
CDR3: CASSRQDRTDTQYF

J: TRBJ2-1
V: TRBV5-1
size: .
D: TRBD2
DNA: TGCGCCAGCAGCGCTTCTAGCGGGAGGGCCGGGAATGAGCAGTTCTTC
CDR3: CASSASSGRAGNEQFF

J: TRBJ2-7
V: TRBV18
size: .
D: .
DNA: TGTGCCAGCTCAGGTCGAGTCTCCTACGAGCAGTACTTC
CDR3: CASSGRVSYEQYF

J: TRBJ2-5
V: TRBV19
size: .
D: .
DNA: TGTGCCAGTAGGGGGGGAGAGACCCAGTACTTC
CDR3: CASRGGETQYF

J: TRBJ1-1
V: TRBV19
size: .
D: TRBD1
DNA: TGTGCCAGTAGCATTCGGACAGGGGGCTACACTGAAGCTTTCTTT
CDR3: CASSIRTGGYTEAFF

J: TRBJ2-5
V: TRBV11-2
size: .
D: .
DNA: TGTGCCAGCAGCCCCACGGGAGTCGGAGAGACCCAGTACTTC
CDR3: CASSPTGVGETQYF

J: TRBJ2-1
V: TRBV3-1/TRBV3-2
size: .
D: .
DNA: TGTGCCAGCAGCCATACGGGATTCGCCGGGGGTTTTCGTGAGCAGTTCTTC
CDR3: CASSHTGFAGGFREQFF

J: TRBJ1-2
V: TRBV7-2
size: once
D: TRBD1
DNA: TGTGCCAGCAGCGCAGCGACAGGGCTAAACTATGGCTACACCTTC
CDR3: CASSAATGLNYGYTF

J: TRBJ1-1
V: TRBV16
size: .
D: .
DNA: TGTGCCAGCACTCGGACGGGGATGAACACTGAAGCTTTCTTT
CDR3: CASTRTGMNTEAFF

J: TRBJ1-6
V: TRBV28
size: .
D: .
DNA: TGTGCCAGCAGTTTATCCGTTCGCTCCTATAATTCACCCCTCCACTTT
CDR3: CASSLSVRSYNSPLHF

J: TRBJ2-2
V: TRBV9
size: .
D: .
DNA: TGTGCCAGCAGAGGAGGGGGCTTGGACACCGGGGAGCTGTTTTTT
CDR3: CASRGGGLDTGELFF

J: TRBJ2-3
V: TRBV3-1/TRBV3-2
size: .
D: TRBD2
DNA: TGTGCCAGCAGCGGGGAGGGGAGGGGCAGAGATACGCAGTATTTT
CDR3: CASSGEGRGRDTQYF

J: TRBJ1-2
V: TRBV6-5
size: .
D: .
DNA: TGTGCCAGCAGTTACGGGGGACAAGCCTACACCTTC
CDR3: CASSYGGQAYTF

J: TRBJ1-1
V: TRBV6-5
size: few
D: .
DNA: TGTGCCAGCAGTTACTGGGGGGGCCAGAGGAACACTGAAGCTTTCTTT
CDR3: CASSYWGGQRNTEAFF

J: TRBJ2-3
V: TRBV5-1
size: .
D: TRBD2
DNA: TGCGCCAGCGCGCGGGAGGGGAGCACAGATACGCAGTATTTT
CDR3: CASAREGSTDTQYF

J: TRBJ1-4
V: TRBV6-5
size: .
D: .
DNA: TGTGCCAGCAGTTTCCGCGGGGGCGCAGCTAATGAAAAACTGTTTTTT
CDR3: CASSFRGGAANEKLFF

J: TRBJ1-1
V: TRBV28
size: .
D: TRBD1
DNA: TGTGCCACCAAGGTTCGGGACAGTTGGAACACTGAAGCTTTCTTT
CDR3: CATKVRDSWNTEAFF

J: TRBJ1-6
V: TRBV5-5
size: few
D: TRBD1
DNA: TGTGCCAGCAGCTTACAGGGGAATTCACCCCTCCACTTT
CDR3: CASSLQGNSPLHF

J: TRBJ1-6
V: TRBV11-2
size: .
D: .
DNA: TGTGCCAGCAGCTTTGAGGGCTCCTATAATTCACCCCTCCACTTT
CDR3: CASSFEGSYNSPLHF

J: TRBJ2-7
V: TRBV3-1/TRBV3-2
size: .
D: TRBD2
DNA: TGTGCCAGCAGCACCGCAGCGGGAAAATCCTACGAGCAGTACTTC
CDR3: CASSTAAGKSYEQYF